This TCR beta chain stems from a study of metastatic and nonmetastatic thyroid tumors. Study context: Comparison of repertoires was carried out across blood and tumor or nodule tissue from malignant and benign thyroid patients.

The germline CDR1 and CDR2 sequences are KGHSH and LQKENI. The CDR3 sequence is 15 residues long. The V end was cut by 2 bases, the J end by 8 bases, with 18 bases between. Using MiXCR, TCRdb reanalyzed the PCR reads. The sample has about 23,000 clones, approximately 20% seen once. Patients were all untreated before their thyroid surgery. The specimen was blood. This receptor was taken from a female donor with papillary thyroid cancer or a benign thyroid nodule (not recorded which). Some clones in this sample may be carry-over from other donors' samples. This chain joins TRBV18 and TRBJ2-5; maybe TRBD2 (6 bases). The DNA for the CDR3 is TGTGCCAGCTCACCAGGTGGCGGGATGCCCGATACCCAGTACTTC. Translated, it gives CASSPGGGMPDTQYF.